One sample yielded the 25 T cell receptor beta chains listed below, sequenced in a study of T cell responses to AZD1222 COVID-19 vaccine. Repertoires were generated with immunoSEQ multiplex PCR, while TCRdb's copy carries only in-frame clones and drops some. The sample has about 120,000 clones, approximately 83% seen once; the top ten hold about 8.6%. The material was peripheral blood, obtained on day 0 of AZD1222 vaccination. These receptors were obtained from an adult in good health.

Details on this clone: Germline and junction disagree at one end, which may indicate a read error. The chain combines TRBV5-6 with TRBJ2-1; TRBD2 matches 8 bases. This CDR3 is built from 11 residues. The germline V gene has CDR1 SGHDT and CDR2 YYEEEE. CDR3 residues: CASSLGTSILF. The CDR3 nucleotides read TGTGCCAGCAGCTTGGGGACTAGCATTCTCTTC.

A few counts support this clone. In DNA, the CDR3 is TGTGCCAGCACCCAACTACAGGGGGCCCCTGAAGCTTTCTTT. Its protein product is CASTQLQGAPEAFF. V usage is TRBV28 and J usage is TRBJ1-1, with TRBD1 matching 9 bases. Germline V CDR1 and CDR2: MDHEN, SYDVKM. This CDR3 is 14 amino acids long. The trim removed 7 bases at V and 6 bases at J, leaving 9 bases unmatched.

This rearrangement joins TRBV9 to TRBJ2-5; D perhaps matches TRBD2 (6 bases). This CDR3 is built from 15 residues. Trimming took 0 bases from V and 4 from J, leaving 13 bases between them. Per the germline V gene, CDR1 is SGDLS and CDR2 is YYNGEE. CDR3: CASSVAGGKAETQYF. Here the CDR3 DNA reads TGTGCCAGCAGCGTAGCAGGAGGGAAGGCAGAGACCCAGTACTTC.

The chain joins TRBV25-1 to TRBJ2-5; a possible D gene is TRBD2 (6 bases). Germline values: CDR1 MGHDK, CDR2 SYGVNS. This CDR3 is built from 14 residues. The V gene lost 2 bases and the J gene lost 5 bases, with 12 bases spanning the gap. The CDR3 here is CASSEPSVPETQYF. DNA of the CDR3: TGTGCCAGCAGTGAACCTAGCGTGCCCGAGACCCAGTACTTC.

The chain is built from TRBV7-9 and TRBJ1-6; weak D call: TRBD1 (5 bases). The CDR3 runs 16 residues. CDR1 is SEHNR and CDR2 is FQNEAQ in the germline V gene (reference sequence). Trimming removed 11 bases from V and 0 bases from J, with 17 bases in between. CDR3 region: CASLGVGSSYNSPLHF. CDR3 in DNA: TGTGCCTCACTGGGGGTCGGAAGCTCCTATAATTCACCCCTCCACTTT.

With regard to this clone: One end of the junction fails to match germline, which may point to a read error. This chain joins TRBV7-7 and TRBJ2-1; TRBD2 matches 14 bases. The germline CDR1 and CDR2 sequences are SSHAT and FNYEAQ (reference sequence). The CDR3 has 15 amino acids. The CDR3 DNA sequence: TGTGCTAGCAGCCCGGGACTAGCGGGAGCGAATGAGCAGTTCTTC. Encoded protein: CASSPGLAGANEQFF.

This clone appeared a single time. The rearrangement uses TRBV9 and TRBJ1-3; unclear D gene. This CDR3 has 15 residues. In germline, CDR1 is SGDLS, CDR2 YYNGEE. The V gene lost 3 bases and the J gene lost 0 bases, with 10 bases spanning the gap. As DNA, the CDR3 is TGTGCCAGCAGCGAAAGGGCTTTCTCTGGAAACACCATATATTTT. Protein sequence: CASSERAFSGNTIYF.

The chain recombines TRBV30 with TRBJ2-5; D possibly uses TRBD1 or TRBD2 (5 bases each). In germline, CDR1 is GTSNPN, CDR2 SVGIG (reference sequence). The V end lost 5 bases, the J end lost 5 bases, and 15 bases lay between the germline ends. The CDR3 runs 13 residues. In DNA form, the CDR3 reads TGTGCCTGGGCCCTGGGGGTCCCGGAGACCCAGTACTTC. Protein: CAWALGVPETQYF.

The chain links TRBV6-2 or TRBV6-3 to TRBJ2-7; no firm D call. CDR1 is MNHEY, CDR2 SVGEGT, per germline. Trimming removed 0 bases from V and 3 bases from J, with 3 bases in between. The CDR3 extends over 12 amino acids. The CDR3 spells CASSYSLYEQYF. CDR3 nucleotides: TGTGCCAGCAGTTACTCGCTCTACGAGCAGTACTTC.

CDR3: CASSRRGEQYF. The CDR3 nucleotides are TGTGCCAGCTCCCGTCGGGGGGAGCAGTACTTC. V usage is TRBV18 and J usage is TRBJ2-7; the D gene is possibly TRBD2 (6 bases). The V end lost 6 bases, the J end lost 7 bases, and 10 bases lay between the germline ends. In germline, CDR1 is KGHSH, CDR2 LQKENI. The CDR3 totals 11 residues.

This clone was counted a few times. The rearrangement uses TRBV30 and TRBJ2-1; tentative D call: TRBD1 (6 bases). Deletions cut 8 bases from V and 10 bases from J, with 15 bases between. This CDR3 spans 11 amino acids. Per the germline V gene, CDR1 is GTSNPN and CDR2 is SVGIG (reference sequence). The CDR3 coding sequence is TGTGCCGGGGGCTCAAATACGGAGCAGTTCTTC. Translating it yields CAGGSNTEQFF. Supplemented by reference TRBV30 and TRBJ2-1, the full variable domain reads SQTIHQWPATLVQPVGSPLSLECTVEGTSNPNLYWYRQAAGRGLQLLFYSVGIGQISSEVPQNLSASRPQDRQFILSSKKLLLSDSGFYLCAGGSNTEQFFGPGTRLTVL.

This chain links TRBV29-1 with TRBJ1-3; D gene unclear. Germline loops: CDR1 SQVTM, CDR2 ANQGSEA. Trimming took 5 bases from V and 0 from J, leaving 11 bases between them. The CDR3 sequence is 14 residues long. The DNA for the CDR3 is TGCAGCGTTTCACAGTCAAACTCTGGAAACACCATATATTTT. Translated: CSVSQSNSGNTIYF.

The rearrangement joins TRBV19 to TRBJ1-5, with D hard to call. V lost 5 bases and J lost 4, with 15 bases in between. This CDR3 region has 15 residues. Looked up from germline, CDR1 is LNHDA and CDR2 is SQIVND (reference sequence). CDR3 in DNA: TGTGCCAGTAGTTCCCGGGTCTTTCAAAATCAGCCCCAGCATTTT. It codes for CASSSRVFQNQPQHF.

The CDR3 spells CASSYSMGQGGSPLHF. DNA of the CDR3: TGTGCCAGCAGTTACTCGATGGGACAGGGAGGGTCACCCCTCCACTTT. The chain couples TRBV6-5 to TRBJ1-6; 9 nucleotides align to TRBD1. CDR3 length: 16 amino acids. V shed 0 bases, J shed 10 bases, and the junction held 7 bases outside the gene matches. CDR1 and CDR2 (germline): MNHEY, SVGAGI.

J is TRBJ1-1 and V is TRBV3-1 (or the pseudogene TRBV3-2), with D possibly being TRBD1 (5 bases). V lost 0 bases and J lost 7, with 9 bases in between. This CDR3 is built from 13 residues. The germline gives CDR1 LGHDT, CDR2 YNNKEL (reference sequence). The CDR3 nucleotides are TGTGCCAGCAGCCAAGACGGAAGGGGTGAAGCTTTCTTT. Amino acids: CASSQDGRGEAFF.

The CDR3 region is CASSVGTGNYGYTF. For the CDR3, the DNA is TGTGCCAGCAGCGTTGGGACAGGGAACTATGGCTACACCTTC. The chain couples TRBV11-2 to TRBJ1-2, with 9 bases lining up with TRBD1. J lost 2 bases, V lost 5 bases, and 3 bases had no gene match. The length of the CDR3 is 14 residues. Germline V CDR1 and CDR2: SGHAT, FQNNGV.

J is TRBJ2-2 and V is TRBV2; 8 bases map to TRBD1. The CDR3 runs 15 residues. Germline lookup yields CDR1 SNHLY and CDR2 FYNNEI. Losses at the gene ends were 5 bases for V and 6 bases for J; bases not matched to a gene: 8. The CDR3 spells CASSREGQDAGELFF. CDR3 coding DNA: TGTGCCAGCAGTCGCGAGGGACAGGACGCCGGGGAGCTGTTTTTT.

This chain uses TRBV2 with TRBJ2-1; D possibly corresponds to TRBD1 (6 bases). V shed 10 bases and J shed 9 bases, with 19 bases lying between them. Germline CDR1 reads SNHLY; CDR2 reads FYNNEI. CDR3 length equals 13 residues. CDR3 sequence: CATGQSPAFEQFF. For the CDR3, the DNA is TGTGCCACGGGACAATCACCGGCTTTTGAGCAGTTCTTC. Based on the CDR3 plus reference TRBV2 and TRBJ2-1, the full variable domain is EPEVTQTPSHQVTQMGQEVILRCVPISNHLYFYWYRQILGQKVEFLVSFYNNEISEKSEIFDDQFSVERPDGSNFTLKIRSTKLEDSAMYFCATGQSPAFEQFFGPGTRLTVL.

This rearrangement joins TRBV24-1 to TRBJ2-3, with D tentatively TRBD1 or TRBD2 (7 bases each). Germline V CDR1 and CDR2: KGHDR, SFDVKD. The length of the CDR3 is 14 residues. V gave up 4 bases and J gave up 3 bases, with 10 bases separating them. Here the CDR3 DNA reads TGTGCCACCAGTGACAGGGGGGGGACAGATACGCAGTATTTT. It codes for CATSDRGGTDTQYF.

The chain has TRBV6-5 and TRBJ2-5, with TRBD1 identical over 8 bases. Trimming took 0 bases from V and 5 from J; bases not matched to a gene: 5. Germline loops: CDR1 MNHEY, CDR2 SVGAGI. The CDR3 length is 15 residues. CDR3 DNA: TGTGCCAGCAGTTACTCACCCAGGGGGCTGGAGACCCAGTACTTC. Protein product: CASSYSPRGLETQYF.

This clone showed up just a few times. The chain joins TRBV27 to TRBJ1-5; 7 bases line up with TRBD1. V shed 7 bases and J 11 bases; nucleotides not matched to a gene: 17. The CDR3 spans 15 residues. Germline CDR1 MNHEY, CDR2 SMNVEV (reference sequence). The CDR3 reads CASKMGGTEFVAQHF. CDR3 DNA: TGTGCCAGCAAGATGGGGGGGACAGAGTTTGTGGCCCAGCATTTT.

The chain joins TRBV5-6 to TRBJ1-6; possibly TRBD1 for D (6 bases). The V gene lost 4 bases and the J gene lost 3 bases, with 17 bases spanning the gap. CDR3 length equals 17 residues. Germline V lookup: CDR1 SGHDT, CDR2 YYEEEE. The chain's CDR3 is CASSAGQSGLYNSPLHF. The CDR3 coding sequence is TGTGCCAGCAGCGCCGGACAGTCGGGACTCTATAATTCACCCCTCCACTTT.

This chain uses TRBV7-8 with TRBJ2-7, with 11 bases that match TRBD2. The CDR3 runs to 18 residues. V lost 5 bases, J lost 7 bases, and 19 bases stayed unmatched. Germline V lookup: CDR1 SGHVS, CDR2 FQNEAQ. The CDR3 DNA reads as TGTGCCAGCAGCCCTGGCCCCATCAGGGAGGGACTAGCGGAGGAGCAGTACTTC. It encodes CASSPGPIREGLAEEQYF.

The V call is TRBV13, the J call TRBJ2-3, with 7 nucleotides matching TRBD2. Germline V lookup: CDR1 PRHDT, CDR2 FYEKMQ (reference sequence). This CDR3 is 17 amino acids long. Trimming took 2 bases from V and 2 from J; bases not matched to a gene: 10. Here the CDR3 DNA reads TGTGCCAGCAGCTTAAGTGGTTGGCTAGCGGCCACAGATACGCAGTATTTT. Protein sequence: CASSLSGWLAATDTQYF. Supplemented by reference TRBV13 and TRBJ2-3, the full variable domain reads AAGVIQSPRHLIKEKRETATLKCYPIPRHDTVYWYQQGPGQDPQFLISFYEKMQSDKGSIPDRFSAQQFSDYHSELNMSSLELGDSALYFCASSLSGWLAATDTQYFGPGTRLTVL.

This clone was picked up many times. The chain links TRBV7-9 to TRBJ1-5, with 12 bases matching TRBD1. Trimming took 5 bases from V and 7 from J; bases not matched to a gene: 12. From germline, CDR1 is SEHNR and CDR2 FQNEAQ (reference sequence). The CDR3 spans 17 residues. The CDR3 DNA reads as TGTGCCAGCAGCGTTCATTCGGGACAGGGGGCAAGGCAGCCCCAGCATTTT. This codes for CASSVHSGQGARQPQHF.